These 11 T cell receptor beta chains came from one sample sequenced in a study of blood T cell repertoires in COVID-19. The protocol was immunoSEQ multiplex PCR, while the TCRdb copy is restricted to in-frame clones and leaves out a portion. The sample lists 300,000 or so clones, over 80% seen once, with approximately 1.6% in the top ten. Sample: peripheral blood. These receptors came from a woman aged 40 to 49 who had recovered from COVID-19.

The rearrangement joins TRBV29-1 to TRBJ1-6; D is perhaps TRBD1 (6 bases). V was clipped by 5 bases and J by 7 bases, with 15 bases between them. CDR3 size: 14 residues. Germline values: CDR1 SQVTM, CDR2 ANQGSEA. In DNA form, the CDR3 reads TGCAGCGTTATGTGGGGGCAAAAGAATTCACCCCTCCACTTT. Amino acid sequence: CSVMWGQKNSPLHF. The variable domain in full, with the rest retrieved from reference TRBV29-1 and TRBJ1-6, is SAVISQKPSRDICQRGTSLTIQCQVDSQVTMMFWYRQQPGQSLTLIATANQGSEATYESGFVIDKFPISRPNLTFSTLTVSNMSPEDSSIYLCSVMWGQKNSPLHFGNGTRLTVT.

This chain connects TRBV9 to TRBJ1-1, with TRBD1 matching 7 bases. Per germline, CDR1 SGDLS and CDR2 YYNGEE. The CDR3 contains 14 residues. J was trimmed by 0 bases and V by 4 bases; bases with no gene match: 3. In DNA, the CDR3 is TGTGCCAGCAGCCCGGGACAGCTGAACACTGAAGCTTTCTTT. Translated: CASSPGQLNTEAFF.

CDR3 sequence: CATSRDRGFNSPLHF. As DNA, the CDR3 is TGTGCCACCAGCAGAGATAGGGGTTTTAATTCACCCCTCCACTTT. This rearrangement joins TRBV15 to TRBJ1-6, with D possibly being TRBD1 (5 bases). The CDR3 covers 15 residues. Trimming removed 0 bases from V and 6 bases from J, with 9 bases in between. Germline V gene sequence: CDR1 LNHNV, CDR2 YYDKDF (reference sequence). Drawing the rest from reference TRBV15 and TRBJ1-6, the complete variable domain is DAMVIQNPRYQVTQFGKPVTLSCSQTLNHNVMYWYQQKSSQAPKLLFHYYDKDFNNEADTPDNFQSRRPNTSFCFLDIRSPGLGDTAMYLCATSRDRGFNSPLHFGNGTRLTVT.

This chain joins TRBV7-9 and TRBJ1-2; D is undetermined. The CDR3 is 12 residues long. Trimming removed 5 bases from V and 3 bases from J, with 7 bases in between. The germline gives CDR1 SEHNR, CDR2 FQNEAQ (reference sequence). CDR3 protein: CASSPGYYGYTF. The CDR3 DNA reads TGTGCCAGCAGCCCGGGTTACTATGGCTACACCTTC.

The chain joins TRBV6-1 to TRBJ1-4; D gene unclear. Trimming took 0 bases from V and 3 from J, leaving 8 bases between them. The CDR3 extends over 15 amino acids. CDR1 and CDR2 from the germline V gene are MNHNS and SASEGT. CDR3 in amino acids: CASSEARRANEKLFF. The CDR3 region has the DNA TGTGCCAGCAGTGAAGCGCGGAGGGCTAATGAAAAACTGTTTTTT.

The table lists this clone with a count of one. The CDR3 DNA reads as TGCGCCAGCAGCCAAGGGCCCGGGGATCCAAACACTGAAGCTTTCTTT. Residues: CASSQGPGDPNTEAFF. This chain connects TRBV4-1 to TRBJ1-1; D is unresolved. Trimming took 1 base from V and 2 from J, leaving 14 bases between them. Germline V gives CDR1 MGHRA, CDR2 YSYEKL. CDR3 length: 16 residues.

This clone was seen more than once but under ten times. The genes are TRBV6-2 or TRBV6-3 and TRBJ2-2, with 11 bases identical to TRBD2. CDR1 MNHEY and CDR2 SVGEGT come from the germline V gene. The CDR3 extends over 17 amino acids. The V and J ends lost 0 bases and 3 bases, in that order; junction bases with no gene match: 3. The DNA for the CDR3 is TGTGCCAGCAGTTACTCGAAACTAGCGGGGGACACCGGGGAGCTGTTTTTT. It yields the protein CASSYSKLAGDTGELFF.

The rearrangement joins TRBV5-4 to TRBJ1-2; D gene unclear. Germline V gene sequence: CDR1 SGHNT, CDR2 YYREEE (reference sequence). The CDR3 extends over 13 amino acids. V dropped 2 bases and J dropped 5 bases, with 10 bases sitting between them. The DNA for the CDR3 is TGTGCCAGCAGCTTCATGGCCAGGTATGGCTACACCTTC. Its protein is CASSFMARYGYTF.

The rearrangement joins TRBV2 to TRBJ1-4; 8 bases are a match to TRBD1. The V gene end was trimmed by 2 bases and the J gene end by 3 bases; junction bases not matched to a gene: 2. The CDR3 length is 15 residues. Germline-derived CDR1 and CDR2 are SNHLY and FYNNEI. CDR3 residues: CASSEQGAANEKLFF. The CDR3, as DNA: TGTGCCAGCAGTGAACAGGGGGCGGCTAATGAAAAACTGTTTTTT.

In the case of this clone: This is likely a read error, given that the CDR3 carries no conserved phenylalanine or tryptophan at its end. The limits of the CDR3 on the DNA are not certain, so only TCRdb's listed CDR3 is given. The chain carries TRBV19 and TRBJ1-1; the D segment call TRBD1 is taken from the table without a DNA check. Germline V gene lookup returns CDR1 LNHDA and CDR2 SQIVND (reference sequence). The CDR3 length equals 14 residues, ends included. The CDR3: CASSRGTETLKRSL.

The chain has TRBV6-5 and TRBJ1-6; 10 bases agree with TRBD1. This CDR3 comprises 16 residues. The germline V gene encodes CDR1 MNHEY and CDR2 SVGAGI. Trimming removed 4 bases from V and 10 bases from J; junction bases left unmatched: 10. The DNA of the CDR3 is TGTGCCAGCAGTTTCACCGGGACAGGGGTCGAGTCACCCCTCCACTTT. Residues: CASSFTGTGVESPLHF.